The rows below give T cell receptor beta chains drawn from one sample of a study of blood T cell repertoires in COVID-19. The protocol was immunoSEQ multiplex PCR, while the TCRdb copy is restricted to in-frame clones and leaves out a portion. Of over 250,000 clones in the sample, 80% to 90% were seen once. The sequenced sample consisted of peripheral blood. The receptors derive from a woman in her seventies with acute or convalescent COVID-19. Each CDR3 is given without its conserved first and last residue. The D gene is left open where the match is weak. Size is stated for part of the rows, as once, few or many counts, or as a class when the clone is expanded.

D | size | V | CDR3
- | - | TRBV3-1/TRBV3-2 | ASSQDSRNTEAF
- | - | TRBV11-2 | ASGDSNEQF
- | - | TRBV10-3 | AISEGGDQPQH
TRBD1 | - | TRBV19 | ASSIPKLRDRDYGYT
- | - | TRBV2 | ASSPRELLNTEAF
TRBD1 | - | TRBV20-1 | SASGTGDSQGYGYT
- | - | TRBV3-1/TRBV3-2 | ASSQEGRDEQY
- | - | TRBV6-6 | ASSYVLGAYTEAF
TRBD1 | - | TRBV6-6 | ASSQGEQPQH
TRBD1 | - | TRBV5-5 | ASSLQGRNEQF
- | - | TRBV5-6 | ASSLERGYSGYT
- | once | TRBV15 | ATSRDRRGEAF
- | - | TRBV6-1 | ASTLGGVAEAF
- | - | TRBV28 | ASSLWEGMNTEAF
- | - | TRBV5-4 | ASSPPTGPSSYNEQF
- | few | TRBV2 | ASTRSISSYEQY
- | - | TRBV6-2/TRBV6-3 | ASSYGRGALMDNSPLH
- | - | TRBV6-5 | ASSLQGLLNQPQH
- | - | TRBV11-2 | ASSLDQVGGSRAF
- | - | TRBV9 | ASSDTRATVNSPLH